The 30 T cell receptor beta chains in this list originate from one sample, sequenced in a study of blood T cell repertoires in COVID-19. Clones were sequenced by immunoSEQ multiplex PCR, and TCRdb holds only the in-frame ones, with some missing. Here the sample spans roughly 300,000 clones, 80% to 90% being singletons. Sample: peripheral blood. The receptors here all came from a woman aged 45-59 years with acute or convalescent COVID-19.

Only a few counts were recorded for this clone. The CDR3: CASSDPRVYEQYV. CDR3 sequence (DNA): TGTGCCAGCAGTGACCCCAGGGTCTACGAGCAGTACGTC. This chain uses TRBV6-1 with TRBJ2-7, with a possible D match to TRBD1 (5 bases). Trimming pared 3 bases from V and 3 bases from J, leaving 9 bases between. This CDR3 is 13 amino acids long. The germline V gene has CDR1 MNHNS and CDR2 SASEGT.

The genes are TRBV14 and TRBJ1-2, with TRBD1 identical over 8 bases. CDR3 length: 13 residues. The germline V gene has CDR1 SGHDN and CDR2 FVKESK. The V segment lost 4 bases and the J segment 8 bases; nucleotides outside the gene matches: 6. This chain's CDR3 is CASSLRTGSGYTF. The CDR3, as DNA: TGTGCCAGCAGCCTTCGGACAGGGAGCGGCTACACCTTC. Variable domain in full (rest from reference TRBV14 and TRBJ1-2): EAGVTQFPSHSVIEKGQTVTLRCDPISGHDNLYWYRRVMGKEIKFLLHFVKESKQDESGMPNNRFLAERTGGTYSTLKVQPAELEDSGVYFCASSLRTGSGYTFGSGTRLTVV.

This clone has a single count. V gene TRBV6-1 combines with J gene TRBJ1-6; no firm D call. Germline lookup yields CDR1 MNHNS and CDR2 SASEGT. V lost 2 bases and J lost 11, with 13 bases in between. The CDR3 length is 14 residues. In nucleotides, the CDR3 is TGTGCCAGCAGTGAACCGGTGAGTGCGGCACCCCTCCACTTT. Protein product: CASSEPVSAAPLHF.

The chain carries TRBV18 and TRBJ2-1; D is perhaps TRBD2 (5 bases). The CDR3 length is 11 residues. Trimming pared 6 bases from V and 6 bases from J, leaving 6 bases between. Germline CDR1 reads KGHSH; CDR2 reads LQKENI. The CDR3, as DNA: TGTGCCAGCTCCACTAGCAATGAGCAGTTCTTC. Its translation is CASSTSNEQFF.

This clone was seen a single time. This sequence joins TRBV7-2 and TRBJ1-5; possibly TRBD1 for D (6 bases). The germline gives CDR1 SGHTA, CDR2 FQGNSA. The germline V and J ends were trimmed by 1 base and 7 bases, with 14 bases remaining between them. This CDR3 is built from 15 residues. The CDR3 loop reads CASSLVQGGNQPQHF. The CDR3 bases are TGTGCCAGCAGCTTAGTACAGGGTGGGAACCAGCCCCAGCATTTT.

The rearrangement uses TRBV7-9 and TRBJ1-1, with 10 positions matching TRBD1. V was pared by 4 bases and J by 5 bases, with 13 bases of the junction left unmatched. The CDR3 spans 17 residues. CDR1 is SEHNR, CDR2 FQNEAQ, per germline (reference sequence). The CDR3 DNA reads TGTGCCAGCAGCTCGATCGTCGGGACAGGGGCAGAAACTGAAGCTTTCTTT. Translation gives CASSSIVGTGAETEAFF.

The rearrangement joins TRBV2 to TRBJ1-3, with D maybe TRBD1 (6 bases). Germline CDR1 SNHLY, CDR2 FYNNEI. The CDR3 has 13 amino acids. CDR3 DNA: TGTGCGACTCACAGGGACTCTGGAAACACCATATATTTT. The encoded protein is CATHRDSGNTIYF.

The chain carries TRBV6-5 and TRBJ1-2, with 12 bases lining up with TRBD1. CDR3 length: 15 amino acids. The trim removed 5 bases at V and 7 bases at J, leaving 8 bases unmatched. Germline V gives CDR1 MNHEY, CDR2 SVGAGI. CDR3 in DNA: TGTGCCAGCAGTCCTTCCGGGACAGGGGGCAGTGGCTACACCTTC. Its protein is CASSPSGTGGSGYTF.

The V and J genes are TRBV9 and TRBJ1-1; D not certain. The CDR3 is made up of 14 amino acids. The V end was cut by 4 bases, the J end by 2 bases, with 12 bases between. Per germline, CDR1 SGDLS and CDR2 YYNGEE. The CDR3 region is CASSPGLGNTEAFF. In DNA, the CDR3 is TGTGCCAGCAGCCCCGGACTGGGCAACACTGAAGCTTTCTTT. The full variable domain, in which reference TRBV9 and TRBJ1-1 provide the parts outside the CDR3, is DSGVTQTPKHLITATGQRVTLRCSPRSGDLSVYWYQQSLDQGLQFLIQYYNGEERAKGNILERFSAQQFPDLHSELNLSSLELGDSALYFCASSPGLGNTEAFFGQGTRLTVV.

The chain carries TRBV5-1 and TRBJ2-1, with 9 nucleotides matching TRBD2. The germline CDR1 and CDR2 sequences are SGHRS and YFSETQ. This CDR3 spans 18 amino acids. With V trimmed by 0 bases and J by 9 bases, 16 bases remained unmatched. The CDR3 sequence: CASSLAGPSGAPSAEQFF. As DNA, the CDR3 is TGCGCCAGCAGCTTGGCGGGCCCTAGCGGGGCCCCCTCGGCTGAGCAGTTCTTC. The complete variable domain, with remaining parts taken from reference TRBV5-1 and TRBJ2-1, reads KAGVTQTPRYLIKTRGQQVTLSCSPISGHRSVSWYQQTPGQGLQFLFEYFSETQRNKGNFPGRFSGRQFSNSRSEMNVSTLELGDSALYLCASSLAGPSGAPSAEQFFGPGTRLTVL.

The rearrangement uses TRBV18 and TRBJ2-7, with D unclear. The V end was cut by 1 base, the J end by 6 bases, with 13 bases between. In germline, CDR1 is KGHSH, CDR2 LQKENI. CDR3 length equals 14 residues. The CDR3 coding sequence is TGTGCCAGCTCACCACGGAACGGGTATGGCGAGCAGTACTTC. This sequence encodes CASSPRNGYGEQYF.

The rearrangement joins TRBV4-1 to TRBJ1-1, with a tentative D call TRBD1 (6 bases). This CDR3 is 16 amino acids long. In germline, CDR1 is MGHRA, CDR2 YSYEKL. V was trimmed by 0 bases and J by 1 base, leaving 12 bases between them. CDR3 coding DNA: TGCGCCAGCAGCCAAGATCGAAGGGGGAAGAACACTGAAGCTTTCTTT. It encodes CASSQDRRGKNTEAFF.

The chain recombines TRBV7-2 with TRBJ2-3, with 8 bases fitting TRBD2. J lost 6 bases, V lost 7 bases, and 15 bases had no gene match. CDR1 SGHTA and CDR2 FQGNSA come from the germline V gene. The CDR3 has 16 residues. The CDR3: CASNPPSGRAGDTQYF. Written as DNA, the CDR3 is TGTGCCAGCAACCCCCCCTCCGGGAGGGCGGGGGATACGCAGTATTTT. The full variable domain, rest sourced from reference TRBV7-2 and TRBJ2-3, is GAGVSQSPSNKVTEKGKDVELRCDPISGHTALYWYRQSLGQGLEFLIYFQGNSAPDKSGLPSDRFSAERTGGSVSTLTIQRTQQEDSAVYLCASNPPSGRAGDTQYFGPGTRLTVL.

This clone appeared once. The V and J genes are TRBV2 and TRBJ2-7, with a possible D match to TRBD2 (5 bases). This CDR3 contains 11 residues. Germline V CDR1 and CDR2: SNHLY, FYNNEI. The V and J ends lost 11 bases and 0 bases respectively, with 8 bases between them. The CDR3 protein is CALGNSYEQYF. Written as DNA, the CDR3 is TGTGCCCTCGGGAACTCCTACGAGCAGTACTTC.

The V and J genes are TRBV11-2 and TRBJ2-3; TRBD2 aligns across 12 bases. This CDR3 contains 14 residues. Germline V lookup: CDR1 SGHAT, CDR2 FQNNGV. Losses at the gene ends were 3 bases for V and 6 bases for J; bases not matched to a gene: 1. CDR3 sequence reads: CASSFLAGGDTQYF. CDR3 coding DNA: TGTGCCAGCAGCTTCCTAGCGGGGGGGGATACGCAGTATTTT.

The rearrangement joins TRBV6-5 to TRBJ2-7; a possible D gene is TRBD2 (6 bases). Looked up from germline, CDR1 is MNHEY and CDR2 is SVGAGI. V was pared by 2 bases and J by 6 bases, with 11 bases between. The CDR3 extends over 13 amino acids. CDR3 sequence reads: CASSYAEGSEQYV. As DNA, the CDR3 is TGTGCCAGCAGTTACGCGGAGGGTTCCGAGCAGTACGTC.

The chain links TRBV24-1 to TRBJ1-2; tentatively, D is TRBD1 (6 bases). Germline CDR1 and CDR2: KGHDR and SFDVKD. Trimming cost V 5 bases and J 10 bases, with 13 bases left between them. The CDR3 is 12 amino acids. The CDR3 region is CATSAGTGIYTF. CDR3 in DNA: TGTGCCACCAGTGCTGGCACAGGGATCTACACCTTC.

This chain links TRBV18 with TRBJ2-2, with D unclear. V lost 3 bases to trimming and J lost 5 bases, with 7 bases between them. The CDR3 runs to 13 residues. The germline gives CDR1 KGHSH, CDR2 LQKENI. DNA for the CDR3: TGTGCCAGCTCACCTGTACAGACCGGGGAGCTGTTTTTT. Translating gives CASSPVQTGELFF.

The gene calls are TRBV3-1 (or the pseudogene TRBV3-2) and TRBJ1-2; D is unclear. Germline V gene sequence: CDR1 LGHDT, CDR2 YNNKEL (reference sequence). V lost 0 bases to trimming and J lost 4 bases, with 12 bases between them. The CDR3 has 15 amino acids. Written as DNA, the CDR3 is TGTGCCAGCAGCCAAGATACCTCCCCGGTCTATGGCTACACCTTC. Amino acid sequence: CASSQDTSPVYGYTF.

Here the CDR3 DNA reads TGTGCCACCGAGAACTATGGCTACACCTTC. Translating gives CATENYGYTF. The genes are TRBV28 and TRBJ1-2; D is unresolved. V lost 10 bases and J 2 bases, leaving 5 bases between the germline ends. The CDR3 covers 10 residues. Germline CDR1 is MDHEN and CDR2 is SYDVKM.

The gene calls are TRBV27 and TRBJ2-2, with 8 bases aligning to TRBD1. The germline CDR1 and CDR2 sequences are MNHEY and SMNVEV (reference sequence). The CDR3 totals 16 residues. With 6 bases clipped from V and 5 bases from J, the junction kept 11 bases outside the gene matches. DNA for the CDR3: TGTGCCAGCAGAGCTAACAGGGGGGTGGGGACCGGGGAGCTGTTTTTT. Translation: CASRANRGVGTGELFF.

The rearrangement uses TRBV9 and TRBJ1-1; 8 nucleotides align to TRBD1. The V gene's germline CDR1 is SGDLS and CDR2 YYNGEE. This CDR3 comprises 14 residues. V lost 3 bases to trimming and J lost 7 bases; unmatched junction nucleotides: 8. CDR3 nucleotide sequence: TGTGCCAGCAGCGCGACAGGGGTCGGTGGTGAAGCTTTCTTT. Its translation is CASSATGVGGEAFF.

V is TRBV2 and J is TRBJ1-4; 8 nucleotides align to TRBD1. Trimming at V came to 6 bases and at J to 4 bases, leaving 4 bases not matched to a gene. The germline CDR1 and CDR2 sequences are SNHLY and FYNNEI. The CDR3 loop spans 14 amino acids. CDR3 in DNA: TGTGCCAGCAGACAGGGGGAATATAATGAAAAACTGTTTTTT. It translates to CASRQGEYNEKLFF.

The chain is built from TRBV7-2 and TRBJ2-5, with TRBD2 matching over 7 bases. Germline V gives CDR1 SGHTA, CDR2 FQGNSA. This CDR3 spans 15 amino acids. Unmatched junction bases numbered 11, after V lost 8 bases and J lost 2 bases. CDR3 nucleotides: TGTGCCAGCGCCGAGCGGGATCTACTTCAAGAGACCCAGTACTTC. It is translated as CASAERDLLQETQYF.

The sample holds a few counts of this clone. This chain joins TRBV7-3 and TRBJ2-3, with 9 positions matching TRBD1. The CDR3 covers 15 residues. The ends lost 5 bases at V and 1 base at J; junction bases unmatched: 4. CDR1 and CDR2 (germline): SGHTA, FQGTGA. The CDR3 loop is CASSPQGAGTDTQYF. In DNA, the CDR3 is TGTGCCAGCAGCCCACAGGGGGCAGGCACAGATACGCAGTATTTT.

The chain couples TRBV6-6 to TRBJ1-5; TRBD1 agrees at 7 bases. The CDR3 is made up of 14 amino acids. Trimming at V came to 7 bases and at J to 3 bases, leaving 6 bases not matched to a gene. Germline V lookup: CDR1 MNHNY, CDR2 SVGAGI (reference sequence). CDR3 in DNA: TGTGCCAGCATCCTAGACAGGGCCAATCAGCCCCAGCATTTT. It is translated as CASILDRANQPQHF.

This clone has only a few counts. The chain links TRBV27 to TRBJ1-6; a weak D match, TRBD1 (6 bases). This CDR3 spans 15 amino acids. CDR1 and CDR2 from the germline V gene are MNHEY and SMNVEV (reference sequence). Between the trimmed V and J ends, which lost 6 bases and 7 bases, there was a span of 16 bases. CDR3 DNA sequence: TGTGCCAGCAGCGTGGACAGCCTCCCGAATTCACCCCTCCACTTT. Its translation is CASSVDSLPNSPLHF.

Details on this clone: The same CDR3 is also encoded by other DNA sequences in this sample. CDR3 nucleotides: TGTGCCAGCAGCTTAGGGACAGGGGATGGCTACACCTTC. Encoded protein: CASSLGTGDGYTF. The V and J genes are TRBV7-9 and TRBJ1-2; TRBD1 agrees at 9 bases. Germline CDR1 SEHNR, CDR2 FQNEAQ (reference sequence). This CDR3 spans 13 amino acids. J was trimmed by 6 bases and V by 1 base; bases with no gene match: 0. The full variable domain, with the rest looked up from reference TRBV7-9 and TRBJ1-2, is DTGVSQNPRHKITKRGQNVTFRCDPISEHNRLYWYRQTLGQGPEFLTYFQNEAQLEKSRLLSDRFSAERPKGSFSTLEIQRTEQGDSAMYLCASSLGTGDGYTFGSGTRLTVV.

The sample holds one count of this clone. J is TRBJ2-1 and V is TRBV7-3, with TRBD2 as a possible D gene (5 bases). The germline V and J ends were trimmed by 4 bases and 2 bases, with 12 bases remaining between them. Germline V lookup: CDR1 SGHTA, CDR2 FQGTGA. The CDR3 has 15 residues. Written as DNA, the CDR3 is TGTGCCAGCAGCTCAACTAGAACGACCTACAATGAGCAGTTCTTC. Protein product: CASSSTRTTYNEQFF.

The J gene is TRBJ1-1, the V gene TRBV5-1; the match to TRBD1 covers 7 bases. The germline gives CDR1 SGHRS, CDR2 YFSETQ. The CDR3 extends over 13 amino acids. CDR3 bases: TGCGCGACAGGGAATGTGGGAGACACTGAAGCTTTCTTT. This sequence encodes CATGNVGDTEAFF.